This T cell receptor beta chain is drawn from a study of human T cells and chemical hapten exposure. The study's findings and limits: TCRs above 1 in 1000 frequency stayed constant with DPC sensitization. The count of PT1 expanded TCRs correlated positively with patch test score.

As to this clonotype: Its antigen is not identified.

Between the trimmed V and J ends, which lost 3 bases and 0 bases, there was a span of 11 bases. The CDR3 has 15 residues. As to time point: pre-sensitization, week 0. Indicated treatment: therapeutic diphenylcyclopropenone sensitization with weekly scalp DPC. Individual cDNA molecules each carried unique molecular identifiers attached by the library. As originally analysed: Sample TCR counts, which ranged from about 20,000 to 690,600, had a median of approximately 94,000. TCRdb passed the RACE reads through MiXCR, listing each CDR3 protein once. The V and J calls come from TCRdb's annotation, not from the publication. Of about 380,000 distinct CDR3 sequences listed, around 5.5% are singletons.

V gene TRBV12-3 or TRBV12-4 combines with J gene TRBJ2-5; D is perhaps TRBD2 (6 bases). The TCR originated in a woman aged 45 to 65 with alopecia areata. Some clones in this sample may be carry-over from other donors' samples. Sample: whole blood, taken in connection with sensitization to the hapten diphenylcyclopropenone (DPC). For the CDR3, the DNA is TGTGCCAGCAGTTTGGCGGGATTTTACCAAGAGACCCAGTACTTC. It codes for CASSLAGFYQETQYF.